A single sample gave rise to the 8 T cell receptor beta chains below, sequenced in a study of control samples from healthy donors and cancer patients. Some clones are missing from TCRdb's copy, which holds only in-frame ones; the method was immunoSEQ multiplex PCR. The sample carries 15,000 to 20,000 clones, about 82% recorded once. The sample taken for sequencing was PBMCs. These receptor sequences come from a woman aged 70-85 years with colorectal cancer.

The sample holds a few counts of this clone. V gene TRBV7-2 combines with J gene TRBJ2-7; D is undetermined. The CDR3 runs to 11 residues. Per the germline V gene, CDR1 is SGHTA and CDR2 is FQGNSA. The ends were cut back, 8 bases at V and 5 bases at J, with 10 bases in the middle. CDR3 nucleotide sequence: TGTGCCAGCGTCCTGGGGAACGAGCAGTACTTC. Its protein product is CASVLGNEQYF.

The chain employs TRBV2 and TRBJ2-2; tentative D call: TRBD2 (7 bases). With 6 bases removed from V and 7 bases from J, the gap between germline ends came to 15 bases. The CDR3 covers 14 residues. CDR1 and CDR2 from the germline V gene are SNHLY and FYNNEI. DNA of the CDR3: TGTGCCAGCAGCAACAGGGAGGGCAGCGGGGAGCTGTTTTTT. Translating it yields CASSNREGSGELFF.

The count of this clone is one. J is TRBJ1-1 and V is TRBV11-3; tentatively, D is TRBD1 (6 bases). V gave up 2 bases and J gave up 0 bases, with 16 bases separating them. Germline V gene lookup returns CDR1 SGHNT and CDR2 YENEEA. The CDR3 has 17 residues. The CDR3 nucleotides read TGTGCCAGCAGCTTATCAAGGTTAGGACAGATGAACACTGAAGCTTTCTTT. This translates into CASSLSRLGQMNTEAFF.

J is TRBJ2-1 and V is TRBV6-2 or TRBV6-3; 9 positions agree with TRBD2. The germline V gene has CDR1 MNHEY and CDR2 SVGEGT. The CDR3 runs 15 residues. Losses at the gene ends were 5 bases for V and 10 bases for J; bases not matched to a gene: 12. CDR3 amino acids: CASSPRGGGPREQFF. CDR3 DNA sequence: TGTGCCAGCAGTCCCCGCGGGGGGGGACCTCGGGAGCAGTTCTTC.

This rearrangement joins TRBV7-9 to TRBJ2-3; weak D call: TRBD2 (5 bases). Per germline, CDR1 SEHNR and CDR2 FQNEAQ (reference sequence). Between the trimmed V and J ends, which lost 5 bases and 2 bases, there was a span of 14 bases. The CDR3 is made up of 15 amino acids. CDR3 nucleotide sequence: TGTGCCAGCAGCCGAGCCGAGGGTCTCACAGATACGCAGTATTTT. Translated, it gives CASSRAEGLTDTQYF.

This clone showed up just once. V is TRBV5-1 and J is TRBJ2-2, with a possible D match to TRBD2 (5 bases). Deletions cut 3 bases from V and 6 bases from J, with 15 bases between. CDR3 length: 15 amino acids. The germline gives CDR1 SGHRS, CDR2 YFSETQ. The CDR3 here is CASSWTTTESGELFF. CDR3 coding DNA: TGCGCCAGCAGCTGGACGACTACCGAGTCCGGGGAGCTGTTTTTT.

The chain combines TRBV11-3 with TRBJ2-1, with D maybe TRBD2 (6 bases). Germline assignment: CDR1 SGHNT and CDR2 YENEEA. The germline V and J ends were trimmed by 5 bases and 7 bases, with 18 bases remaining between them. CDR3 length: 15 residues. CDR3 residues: CASSPTEGRWNEQFF. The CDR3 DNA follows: TGTGCCAGCAGCCCTACGGAGGGGAGGTGGAATGAGCAGTTCTTC.

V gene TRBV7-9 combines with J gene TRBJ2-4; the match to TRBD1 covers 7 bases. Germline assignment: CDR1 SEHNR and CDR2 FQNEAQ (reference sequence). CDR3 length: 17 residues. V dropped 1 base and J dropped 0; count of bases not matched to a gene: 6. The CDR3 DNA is TGTGCCAGCAGCTTAGATTGGGGGACAGCAGCCAAAAACATTCAGTACTTC. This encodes CASSLDWGTAAKNIQYF.